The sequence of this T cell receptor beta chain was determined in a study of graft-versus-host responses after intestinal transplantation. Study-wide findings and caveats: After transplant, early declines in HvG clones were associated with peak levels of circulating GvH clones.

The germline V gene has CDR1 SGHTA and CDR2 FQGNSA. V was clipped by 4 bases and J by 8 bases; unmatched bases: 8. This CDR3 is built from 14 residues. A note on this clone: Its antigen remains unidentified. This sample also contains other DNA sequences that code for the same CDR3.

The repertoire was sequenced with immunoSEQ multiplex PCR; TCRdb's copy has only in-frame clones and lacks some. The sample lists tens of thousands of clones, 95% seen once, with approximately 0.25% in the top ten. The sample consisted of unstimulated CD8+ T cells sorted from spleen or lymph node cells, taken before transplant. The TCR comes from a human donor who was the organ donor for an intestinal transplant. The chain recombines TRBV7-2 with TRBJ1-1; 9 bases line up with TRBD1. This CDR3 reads CASSWGQGNFEAFF. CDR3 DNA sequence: TGTGCCAGCAGCTGGGGACAGGGCAACTTCGAAGCTTTCTTT.